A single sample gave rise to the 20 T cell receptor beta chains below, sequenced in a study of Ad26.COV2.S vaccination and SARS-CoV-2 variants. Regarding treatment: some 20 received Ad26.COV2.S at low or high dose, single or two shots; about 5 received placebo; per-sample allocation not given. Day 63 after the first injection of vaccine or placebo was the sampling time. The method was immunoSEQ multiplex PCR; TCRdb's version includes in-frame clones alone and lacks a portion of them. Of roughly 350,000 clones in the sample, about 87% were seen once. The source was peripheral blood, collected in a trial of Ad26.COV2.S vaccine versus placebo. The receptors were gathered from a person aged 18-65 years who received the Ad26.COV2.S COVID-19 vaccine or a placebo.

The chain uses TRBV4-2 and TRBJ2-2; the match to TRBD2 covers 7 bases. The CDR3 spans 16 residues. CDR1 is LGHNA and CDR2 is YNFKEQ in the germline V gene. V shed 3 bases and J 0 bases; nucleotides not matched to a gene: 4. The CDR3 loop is CASSQVGLANTGELFF. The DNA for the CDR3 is TGTGCCAGCAGCCAGGTTGGACTAGCGAACACCGGGGAGCTGTTTTTT.

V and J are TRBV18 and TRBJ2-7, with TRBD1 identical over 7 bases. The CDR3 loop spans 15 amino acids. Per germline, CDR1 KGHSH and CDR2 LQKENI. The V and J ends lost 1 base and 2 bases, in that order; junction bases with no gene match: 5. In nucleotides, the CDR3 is TGTGCCAGCTCACCACGGGACAGAGAAACCTACGAGCAGTACTTC. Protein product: CASSPRDRETYEQYF.

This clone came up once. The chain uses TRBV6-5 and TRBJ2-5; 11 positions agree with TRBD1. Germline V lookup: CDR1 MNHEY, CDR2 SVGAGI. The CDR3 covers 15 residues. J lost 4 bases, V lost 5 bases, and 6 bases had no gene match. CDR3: CASSRGGQGGETQYF. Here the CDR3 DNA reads TGTGCCAGCAGTCGGGGGGGACAGGGGGGAGAGACCCAGTACTTC.

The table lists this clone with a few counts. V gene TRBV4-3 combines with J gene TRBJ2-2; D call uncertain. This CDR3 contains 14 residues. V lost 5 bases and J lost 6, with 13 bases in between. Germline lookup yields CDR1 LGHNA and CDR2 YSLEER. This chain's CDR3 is CASSLEGFSGELFF. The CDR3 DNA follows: TGCGCCAGCAGCTTAGAAGGGTTCTCCGGGGAGCTGTTTTTT.

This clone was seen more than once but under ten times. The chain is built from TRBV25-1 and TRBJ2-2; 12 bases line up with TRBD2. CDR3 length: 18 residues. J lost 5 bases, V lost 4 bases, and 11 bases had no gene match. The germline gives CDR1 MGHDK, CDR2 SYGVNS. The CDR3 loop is CASSVTTSGGIRTGELFF. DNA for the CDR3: TGTGCCAGCAGTGTCACTACTAGCGGGGGGATTAGGACCGGGGAGCTGTTTTTT.

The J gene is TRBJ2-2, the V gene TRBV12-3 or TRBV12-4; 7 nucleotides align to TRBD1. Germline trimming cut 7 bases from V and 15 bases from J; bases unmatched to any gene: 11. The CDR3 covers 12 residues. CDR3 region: CASIAWDSEVFF. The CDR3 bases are TGTGCCAGCATAGCATGGGACAGCGAGGTGTTTTTT.

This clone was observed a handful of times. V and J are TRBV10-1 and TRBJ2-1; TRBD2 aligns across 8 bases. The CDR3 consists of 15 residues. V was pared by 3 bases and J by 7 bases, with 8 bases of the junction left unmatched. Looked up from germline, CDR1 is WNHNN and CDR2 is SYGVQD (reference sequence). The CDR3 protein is CASSDLREGGNEQFF. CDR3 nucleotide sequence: TGCGCCAGCAGTGACTTACGGGAGGGCGGGAATGAGCAGTTCTTC.

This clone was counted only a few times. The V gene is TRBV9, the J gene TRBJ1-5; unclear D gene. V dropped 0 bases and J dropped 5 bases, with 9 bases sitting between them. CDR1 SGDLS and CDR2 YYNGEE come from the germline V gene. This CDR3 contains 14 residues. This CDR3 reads CASSVGGVDQPQHF. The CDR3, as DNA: TGTGCCAGCAGCGTAGGCGGGGTTGATCAGCCCCAGCATTTT.

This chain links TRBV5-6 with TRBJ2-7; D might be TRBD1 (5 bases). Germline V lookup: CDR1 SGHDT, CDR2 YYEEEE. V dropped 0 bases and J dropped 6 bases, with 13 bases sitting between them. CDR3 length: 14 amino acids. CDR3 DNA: TGTGCCAGCAGCTTGGCCCTAGGGGTTACCGAGCAGTACTTC. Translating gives CASSLALGVTEQYF.

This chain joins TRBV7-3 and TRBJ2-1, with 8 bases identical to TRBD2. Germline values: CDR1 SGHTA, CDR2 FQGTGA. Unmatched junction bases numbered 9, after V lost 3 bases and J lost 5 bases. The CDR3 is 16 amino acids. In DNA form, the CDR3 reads TGTGCCAGCAGCTTCGCCGGGACTAGAAACCACAATGAGCAGTTCTTC. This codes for CASSFAGTRNHNEQFF.

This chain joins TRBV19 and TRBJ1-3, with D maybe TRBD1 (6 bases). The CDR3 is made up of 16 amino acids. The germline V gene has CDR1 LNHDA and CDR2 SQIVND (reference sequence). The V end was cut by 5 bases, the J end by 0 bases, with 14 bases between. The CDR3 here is CASSPTTGASGNTIYF. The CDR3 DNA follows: TGTGCCAGTAGTCCCACGACAGGCGCCTCTGGAAACACCATATATTTT.

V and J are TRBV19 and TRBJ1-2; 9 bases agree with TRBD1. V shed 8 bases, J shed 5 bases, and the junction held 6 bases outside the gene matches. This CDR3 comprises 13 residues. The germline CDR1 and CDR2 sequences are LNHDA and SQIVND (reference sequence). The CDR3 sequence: CASSGTGRYGYTF. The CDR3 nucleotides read TGTGCCAGTTCCGGGACAGGGCGTTATGGCTACACCTTC.

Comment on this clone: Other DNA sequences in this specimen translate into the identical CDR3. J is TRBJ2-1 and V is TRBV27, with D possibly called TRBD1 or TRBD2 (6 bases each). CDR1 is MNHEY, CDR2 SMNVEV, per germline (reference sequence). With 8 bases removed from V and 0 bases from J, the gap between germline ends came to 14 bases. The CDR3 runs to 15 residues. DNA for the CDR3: TGTGCCAGCCGGCTAGGGGGGAGCTCCTACAATGAGCAGTTCTTC. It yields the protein CASRLGGSSYNEQFF.

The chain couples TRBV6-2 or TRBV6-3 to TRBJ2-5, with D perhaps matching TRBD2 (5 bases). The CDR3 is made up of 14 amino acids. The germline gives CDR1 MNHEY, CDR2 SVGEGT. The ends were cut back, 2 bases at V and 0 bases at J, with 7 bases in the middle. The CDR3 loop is CASSYAGNQETQYF. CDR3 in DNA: TGTGCCAGCAGTTACGCCGGGAACCAAGAGACCCAGTACTTC.

The chain's CDR3 is CASSFSPDRKVGGYTF. As DNA, the CDR3 is TGTGCCAGCAGTTTTTCCCCGGACAGGAAGGTCGGGGGCTACACCTTC. The chain links TRBV27 to TRBJ1-2; 7 nucleotides line up with TRBD1. This CDR3 has 16 residues. V lost 3 bases to trimming and J lost 8 bases; unmatched junction nucleotides: 15. The germline CDR1 and CDR2 sequences are MNHEY and SMNVEV (reference sequence).

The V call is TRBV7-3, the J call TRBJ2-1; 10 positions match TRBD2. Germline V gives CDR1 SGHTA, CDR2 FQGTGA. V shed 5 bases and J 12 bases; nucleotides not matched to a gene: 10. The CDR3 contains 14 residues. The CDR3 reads CASSPGTSDGSQFF. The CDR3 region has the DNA TGTGCCAGCAGCCCCGGGACTAGCGATGGATCGCAGTTCTTC.

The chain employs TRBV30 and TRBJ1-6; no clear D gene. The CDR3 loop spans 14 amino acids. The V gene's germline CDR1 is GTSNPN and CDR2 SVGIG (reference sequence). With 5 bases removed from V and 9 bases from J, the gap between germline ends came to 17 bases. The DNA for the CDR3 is TGTGCCTGGGGAATCGGGTTTTCGGGTTCACCCCTCCACTTT. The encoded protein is CAWGIGFSGSPLHF.

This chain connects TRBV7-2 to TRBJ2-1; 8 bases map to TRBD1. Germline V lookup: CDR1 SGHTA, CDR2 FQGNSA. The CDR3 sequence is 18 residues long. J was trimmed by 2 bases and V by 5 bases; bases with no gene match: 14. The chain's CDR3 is CASSINLGGQGAYNEQFF. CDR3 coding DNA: TGTGCCAGCAGCATTAACCTGGGCGGACAGGGCGCCTACAATGAGCAGTTCTTC.

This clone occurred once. CDR3 nucleotides: TGTGCCAGCAGCTCGTCGGGGGAGACCCAGTACTTC. It translates to CASSSSGETQYF. V and J are TRBV7-3 and TRBJ2-5; D is perhaps TRBD2 (5 bases). Germline V gene data show CDR1 as SGHTA and CDR2 as FQGTGA. Deletions cut 4 bases from V and 5 bases from J, with 8 bases between. The CDR3 is 12 residues long.

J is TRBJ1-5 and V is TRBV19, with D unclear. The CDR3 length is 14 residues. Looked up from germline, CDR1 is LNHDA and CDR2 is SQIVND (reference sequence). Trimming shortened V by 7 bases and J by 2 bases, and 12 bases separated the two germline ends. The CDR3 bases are TGTGCCAGTAATATCAGGAAGGGCAATCAGCCCCAGCATTTT. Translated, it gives CASNIRKGNQPQHF.